Below are 10 T cell receptor beta chains sequenced from a single sample in a study of T cell changes during pregnancy in multiple sclerosis. Method: immunoSEQ multiplex PCR; TCRdb's copy keeps in-frame clones and lacks some. The sample yields 95,000 to 100,000 clones, around 92% seen once. Sequences were derived from peripheral blood, sampled in the second trimester of pregnancy. The origin of the receptors is a female donor with multiple sclerosis, enrolled in a pregnancy study.

The J gene is TRBJ1-5, the V gene TRBV7-9; TRBD1 is a possible D gene (5 bases). There are 16 residues in the CDR3. CDR1 and CDR2 (germline): SEHNR, FQNEAQ (reference sequence). V gave up 4 bases and J gave up 0 bases, with 13 bases separating them. CDR3 residues: CASSSGPGYSNQPQHF. CDR3 coding DNA: TGTGCCAGCAGCTCCGGGCCAGGGTATAGCAATCAGCCCCAGCATTTT.

The gene calls are TRBV19 and TRBJ2-1; 10 bases line up with TRBD2. CDR1 and CDR2 (germline): LNHDA, SQIVND (reference sequence). There are 14 residues in the CDR3. V gave up 5 bases and J gave up 7 bases; unmatched junction bases: 5. CDR3 region: CASSLLAGSNEQFF. CDR3 DNA: TGTGCCAGTAGTTTACTAGCGGGAAGTAATGAGCAGTTCTTC.

This clone was detected once. At one end, the junction sequence differs from germline, possibly due to a read error. The chain links TRBV5-6 to TRBJ1-2; no reliable D call. The CDR3 runs to 15 residues. In germline, CDR1 is SGHDT, CDR2 YYEEEE. The CDR3 DNA reads TGTGCCAACAGCTTGTCGGCAGCGTTCTATGGAGGCTACACCTTC. It codes for CANSLSAAFYGGYTF.

The V gene is TRBV15, the J gene TRBJ1-4; D is ambiguous. Germline CDR1 reads LNHNV; CDR2 reads YYDKDF (reference sequence). V was cut by 0 bases and J by 8 bases, with 7 bases left in between. The CDR3 is 13 amino acids. CDR3: CATSRDTGEKLFF. CDR3 sequence (DNA): TGTGCCACCAGCAGAGATACGGGAGAAAAACTGTTTTTT.

This sequence joins TRBV7-2 and TRBJ1-5; TRBD1 is a possible D gene (6 bases). V gave up 1 base and J gave up 2 bases, with 9 bases separating them. This CDR3 comprises 15 residues. From germline, CDR1 is SGHTA and CDR2 FQGNSA. The CDR3 is CASSLGGLGNQPQHF. CDR3 DNA sequence: TGTGCCAGCAGCTTAGGGGGGCTTGGCAATCAGCCCCAGCATTTT.

The chain joins TRBV7-2 to TRBJ2-2, with 14 bases that match TRBD2. Germline CDR1 SGHTA, CDR2 FQGNSA. V gave up 5 bases and J gave up 6 bases; unmatched junction bases: 5. This CDR3 has 16 amino acids. The CDR3 sequence: CASSGRTSGRPGELFF. As DNA, the CDR3 is TGTGCCAGCAGCGGGCGGACTAGCGGGAGGCCCGGGGAGCTGTTTTTT.

V gene TRBV15 combines with J gene TRBJ2-3; 8 nucleotides align to TRBD2. Germline assignment: CDR1 LNHNV and CDR2 YYDKDF (reference sequence). CDR3 length: 18 amino acids. V gave up 0 bases and J gave up 7 bases; unmatched junction bases: 15. This chain's CDR3 is CATSRDGGAGGRGYTQYF. The CDR3 DNA sequence: TGTGCCACCAGCAGAGATGGCGGGGCGGGAGGACGGGGATATACGCAGTATTTT.

The V gene is TRBV15, the J gene TRBJ2-4; 10 bases are a match to TRBD2. This CDR3 has 14 residues. Looked up from germline, CDR1 is LNHNV and CDR2 is YYDKDF (reference sequence). With V trimmed by 3 bases and J by 11 bases, 7 bases remained unmatched. The CDR3 region has the DNA TGTGCCACCAGCAGCTTGGGACTAGCGAGAGTTCAGTACTTC. Protein product: CATSSLGLARVQYF.

The chain joins TRBV4-3 to TRBJ2-1, with 13 bases fitting TRBD2. The germline V gene has CDR1 LGHNA and CDR2 YSLEER. CDR3 length: 16 residues. V gave up 3 bases and J gave up 3 bases; unmatched junction bases: 2. The CDR3 nucleotides read TGCGCCAGCAGCCAGGGACTAGCGGGACTCTACAATGAGCAGTTCTTC. This encodes CASSQGLAGLYNEQFF.

This chain links TRBV28 with TRBJ1-2; D is undetermined. Germline V gene lookup returns CDR1 MDHEN and CDR2 SYDVKM. V was cut by 8 bases and J by 5 bases, with 12 bases left in between. This CDR3 has 12 amino acids. CDR3 bases: TGTGCCAGCTCCATTAGAGGATATGGCTACACCTTC. Protein product: CASSIRGYGYTF.